The rows below give T cell receptor beta chains drawn from one sample of a study of T cell repertoires in cytomegalovirus infection. TCRdb called the reads again in MiXCR, with one record for every CDR3 protein. The data show some 240,000 distinct CDR3 sequences, 15% to 20% seen once. The sample consisted of CD8+ T cells from PBMCs. These TCRs come from a human donor in good health (CMV status not recorded). Some clones in this sample may be carry-over from other donors' samples. CDR3s include the opening cysteine and the closing phenylalanine or tryptophan. D genes are given only for firm matches. Clone size appears in some rows only: once, few, many, or a class for an expanded clone.

d_call: TRBD2
clone_size: many
v_call: TRBV7-6
j_call: TRBJ2-1
cdr3_aa: CASSLAGGPSYNEQFF
cdr3_nt: TGTGCCAGCAGCCTCGCGGGGGGGCCTTCATACAATGAGCAGTTCTTC

d_call: NA
clone_size: NA
v_call: TRBV6-5
j_call: TRBJ1-4
cdr3_aa: CASSYLASTTNEKLFF
cdr3_nt: TGTGCCAGCAGTTACTTGGCATCAACAACTAATGAAAAACTGTTTTTT

d_call: NA
clone_size: few
v_call: TRBV4-2
j_call: TRBJ2-6
cdr3_aa: CASSQDLPRTGARRANVLTF
cdr3_nt: TGTGCCAGCAGCCAAGATCTACCCCGGACGGGTGCTAGGAGGGCCAACGTCCTGACTTTC

d_call: NA
clone_size: NA
v_call: TRBV6-5
j_call: TRBJ1-1
cdr3_aa: CASSQGPEMAEAFF
cdr3_nt: TGTGCCAGCAGCCAAGGTCCAGAAATGGCCGAAGCTTTCTTT

d_call: NA
clone_size: NA
v_call: TRBV6-5
j_call: TRBJ1-1
cdr3_aa: CASSYSYENTEAFF
cdr3_nt: TGTGCCAGCAGTTACTCGTACGAGAACACTGAAGCTTTCTTT

d_call: NA
clone_size: once
v_call: TRBV28
j_call: TRBJ2-7
cdr3_aa: CASSLAPNSYEQYF
cdr3_nt: TGTGCCAGCAGTTTGGCGCCAAACTCCTACGAGCAGTACTTC

d_call: NA
clone_size: many
v_call: TRBV2
j_call: TRBJ2-7
cdr3_aa: CASSPRGYEQYF
cdr3_nt: TGTGCCAGCAGTCCCAGGGGTTACGAGCAGTACTTC

d_call: TRBD1
clone_size: few
v_call: TRBV5-6
j_call: TRBJ1-1
cdr3_aa: CASSFSTGHTEAFF
cdr3_nt: TGTGCCAGCAGCTTTTCGACAGGGCACACTGAAGCTTTCTTT

d_call: NA
clone_size: NA
v_call: TRBV27
j_call: TRBJ2-5
cdr3_aa: CASVRGETQYF
cdr3_nt: TGTGCCAGCGTTAGAGGGGAGACCCAGTACTTC

d_call: NA
clone_size: NA
v_call: TRBV7-6
j_call: TRBJ2-3
cdr3_aa: CASSLEGTDTQYF
cdr3_nt: TGTGCCAGCAGCTTAGAAGGGACGGATACGCAGTATTTT

d_call: TRBD2
clone_size: NA
v_call: TRBV15
j_call: TRBJ2-1
cdr3_aa: CATSRALAGGRYNEQFF
cdr3_nt: TGTGCCACCAGCAGAGCACTAGCGGGGGGCAGGTACAATGAGCAGTTCTTC

d_call: TRBD2
clone_size: few
v_call: TRBV6-8
j_call: TRBJ2-1
cdr3_aa: CASTDWASGGSYNEQFF
cdr3_nt: TGTGCCAGCACCGACTGGGCTAGCGGGGGGTCCTACAATGAGCAGTTCTTC

d_call: NA
clone_size: few
v_call: TRBV5-4
j_call: TRBJ1-6
cdr3_aa: CASSLRYNSPLHF
cdr3_nt: TGTGCCAGCAGCTTGAGATATAATTCACCCCTCCACTTT

d_call: TRBD2
clone_size: many
v_call: TRBV7-8
j_call: TRBJ2-3
cdr3_aa: CASSLAAGGQADTQYF
cdr3_nt: TGTGCCAGCAGCTTAGCGGCGGGGGGGCAGGCGGATACGCAGTATTTT